The 27 T cell receptor beta chains presented below share a single source sample, sequenced in a study of technical replicates of blood from a few donors. The method was immunoSEQ multiplex PCR; TCRdb's version includes in-frame clones alone and lacks a portion of them. The table includes about 49,000 clones, around nine tenths detected once. Sequenced: PBMCs. The receptors originated from a human donor in good health. Some clones in this sample may be carry-over from other donors' samples.

The J gene is TRBJ2-3, the V gene TRBV6-6; 12 bases align to TRBD2. Germline CDR1 reads MNHNY; CDR2 reads SVGAGI (reference sequence). There are 15 residues in the CDR3. Unmatched junction bases numbered 4, after V lost 6 bases and J lost 3 bases. The CDR3 is CASRTGLAGTDTQYF. Written as DNA, the CDR3 is TGTGCCAGCAGGACCGGACTAGCGGGAACAGATACGCAGTATTTT.

The chain couples TRBV29-1 to TRBJ2-1; weak D call: TRBD2 (7 bases). Germline-derived CDR1 and CDR2 are SQVTM and ANQGSEA. The CDR3 sequence is 14 residues long. The germline V and J ends were trimmed by 6 bases and 6 bases, with 18 bases remaining between them. The CDR3 sequence: CSVHRGARPNEQFF. The CDR3 bases are TGCAGCGTCCATCGGGGGGCAAGACCCAATGAGCAGTTCTTC.

The table lists this clone with a count of one. The chain has TRBV5-6 and TRBJ1-5; D unclear. Germline CDR1 reads SGHDT; CDR2 reads YYEEEE. The CDR3 spans 17 residues. Trimming removed 0 bases at V and 2 bases at J, with 15 bases between. The CDR3 is CASSLAWRTGGNQPQHF. In DNA form, the CDR3 reads TGTGCCAGCAGCTTGGCCTGGAGAACGGGAGGCAATCAGCCCCAGCATTTT.

V usage is TRBV5-1 and J usage is TRBJ2-3; 11 bases fit TRBD2. Germline lookup yields CDR1 SGHRS and CDR2 YFSETQ. The CDR3 spans 16 residues. The V gene end was trimmed by 0 bases and the J gene end by 5 bases; junction bases not matched to a gene: 5. The CDR3, as DNA: TGCGCCAGCAGCTTGGGGCTAGCGGGGGGACTAGATACGCAGTATTTT. This encodes CASSLGLAGGLDTQYF. The variable domain in full, with the rest retrieved from reference TRBV5-1 and TRBJ2-3, is KAGVTQTPRYLIKTRGQQVTLSCSPISGHRSVSWYQQTPGQGLQFLFEYFSETQRNKGNFPGRFSGRQFSNSRSEMNVSTLELGDSALYLCASSLGLAGGLDTQYFGPGTRLTVL.

The chain has TRBV29-1 and TRBJ1-1; D call uncertain. Germline V lookup: CDR1 SQVTM, CDR2 ANQGSEA. Trimming cost V 4 bases and J 0 bases, with 15 bases left between them. The length of the CDR3 is 15 residues. In DNA form, the CDR3 reads TGCAGCGTTGCCTTTCGCGCTAACTTGAACACTGAAGCTTTCTTT. This encodes CSVAFRANLNTEAFF.

Turning to this clone: Other DNA sequences of this sample code for an identical CDR3. CDR3 region: CASSLAGQGSYEQYF. The CDR3 nucleotides are TGTGCCAGCAGCTTAGCGGGACAGGGCTCGTACGAGCAGTACTTC. The chain joins TRBV7-2 to TRBJ2-7; TRBD1 agrees at 9 bases. The germline gives CDR1 SGHTA, CDR2 FQGNSA. The CDR3 has 15 amino acids. V shed 0 bases, J shed 4 bases, and the junction held 4 bases outside the gene matches.

The chain is built from TRBV15 and TRBJ1-2, with 8 bases matching TRBD1. The length of the CDR3 is 14 residues. V was clipped by 5 bases and J by 4 bases; unmatched bases: 6. Looked up from germline, CDR1 is LNHNV and CDR2 is YYDKDF (reference sequence). For the CDR3, the DNA is TGTGCCACCAGCGCTCGACAGGGGCTCTATGGCTACACCTTC. It translates to CATSARQGLYGYTF.

V is TRBV4-2 and J is TRBJ1-5; 7 bases align to TRBD1. V shed 1 base, J shed 4 bases, and the junction held 7 bases outside the gene matches. CDR3 length: 16 residues. Looked up from germline, CDR1 is LGHNA and CDR2 is YNFKEQ. The CDR3: CASSQGERQGNQPQHF. The DNA for the CDR3 is TGTGCCAGCAGCCAAGGGGAGCGACAGGGTAATCAGCCCCAGCATTTT.

The chain couples TRBV6-6 to TRBJ1-2; perhaps TRBD1 as D (5 bases). The V gene lost 7 bases and the J gene lost 4 bases, with 10 bases spanning the gap. Per germline, CDR1 MNHNY and CDR2 SVGAGI (reference sequence). This CDR3 region has 12 residues. The CDR3 sequence is CASTYDSYGYTF. The CDR3 bases are TGTGCCAGCACCTACGACAGCTATGGCTACACCTTC.

The gene calls are TRBV7-9 and TRBJ2-1; possible D gene TRBD2, 6 bases. Germline CDR1 and CDR2: SEHNR and FQNEAQ (reference sequence). There are 15 residues in the CDR3. Trimming shortened V by 1 base and J by 1 base, and 8 bases separated the two germline ends. The CDR3, as DNA: TGTGCCAGCAGCTTAGAGGGAGGTTCCTACAATGAGCAGTTCTTC. Translating it yields CASSLEGGSYNEQFF.

V usage is TRBV29-1 and J usage is TRBJ1-2, with D hard to call. The CDR3 runs 11 residues. Germline V gene lookup returns CDR1 SQVTM and CDR2 ANQGSEA. V was shortened by 3 bases and J by 8 bases, with 10 bases between the two germline ends. The CDR3: CSVDEVWGYTF. CDR3 DNA sequence: TGCAGCGTTGATGAGGTCTGGGGCTACACCTTC.

The chain has TRBV14 and TRBJ2-7, with 7 positions matching TRBD1. The junction had 4 bases not matched to a gene; V was cut back by 3 bases and J by 2 bases. The CDR3 runs to 14 residues. Germline CDR1 SGHDN, CDR2 FVKESK. DNA of the CDR3: TGTGCCAGCAGCCACGACAGGGCTCCCTACGAGCAGTACTTC. This encodes CASSHDRAPYEQYF.

This chain joins TRBV7-9 and TRBJ1-6; D might be TRBD1 (5 bases). V dropped 7 bases and J dropped 6 bases, with 16 bases sitting between them. CDR1 and CDR2 from the germline V gene are SEHNR and FQNEAQ (reference sequence). There are 15 residues in the CDR3. The CDR3 DNA reads as TGTGCCAGCAACGACCGGGACTCAACTAATTCACCCCTCCACTTT. It encodes CASNDRDSTNSPLHF.

The chain couples TRBV5-8 to TRBJ1-5; TRBD1 aligns across 8 bases. Looked up from germline, CDR1 is SGHTS and CDR2 is YDEGEE. V shed 4 bases and J 7 bases; nucleotides not matched to a gene: 10. The length of the CDR3 is 15 residues. The CDR3 DNA is TGTGCCAGCAGCGCCGGGACAGGTCCAGTCCAGCCCCAGCATTTT. The encoded protein is CASSAGTGPVQPQHF.

V gene TRBV18 combines with J gene TRBJ1-4; D call uncertain. CDR3 length: 16 residues. Germline values: CDR1 KGHSH, CDR2 LQKENI. The ends were cut back, 5 bases at V and 0 bases at J, with 13 bases in the middle. Written as DNA, the CDR3 is TGTGCCAGCTCAGCCTCTACAGTTGCAACTAATGAAAAACTGTTTTTT. It codes for CASSASTVATNEKLFF.

The CDR3 spells CSGTIGGGETQYF. In nucleotides, the CDR3 is TGCAGCGGCACGATAGGGGGCGGAGAGACCCAGTACTTC. The chain has TRBV29-1 and TRBJ2-5, with 7 bases fitting TRBD1. The CDR3 runs 13 residues. V was pared by 7 bases and J by 4 bases, with 9 bases of the junction left unmatched. Germline assignment: CDR1 SQVTM and CDR2 ANQGSEA. The full variable domain, its missing parts supplied by reference TRBV29-1 and TRBJ2-5, is SAVISQKPSRDICQRGTSLTIQCQVDSQVTMMFWYRQQPGQSLTLIATANQGSEATYESGFVIDKFPISRPNLTFSTLTVSNMSPEDSSIYLCSGTIGGGETQYFGPGTRLLVL.

This clone has a handful of counts. The chain links TRBV6-1 to TRBJ2-2; TRBD2 aligns across 9 bases. Unmatched junction bases numbered 13, after V lost 4 bases and J lost 4 bases. Germline V gives CDR1 MNHNS, CDR2 SASEGT. This CDR3 has 18 residues. The CDR3 region is CASSGTAGPSGTTGELFF. The CDR3 DNA reads as TGTGCCAGCAGTGGAACCGCGGGTCCTAGCGGGACCACCGGGGAGCTGTTTTTT.

The chain combines TRBV29-1 with TRBJ2-3; 11 positions match TRBD2. CDR3 length equals 14 residues. The trim removed 7 bases at V and 13 bases at J, leaving 16 bases unmatched. Germline V gene sequence: CDR1 SQVTM, CDR2 ANQGSEA. The CDR3 coding sequence is TGCAGCGGGTCAGGGACTAGCGGTACCCTTGGGGAGTATTTT. It codes for CSGSGTSGTLGEYF.

V and J are TRBV4-2 and TRBJ2-1; 11 bases align to TRBD2. This CDR3 is 18 amino acids long. CDR1 is LGHNA, CDR2 YNFKEQ, per germline. Losses at the gene ends were 2 bases for V and 6 bases for J; bases not matched to a gene: 12. The DNA for the CDR3 is TGTGCCAGCAGCCAAATAAAGACTAGCGGGGATCAGATCAATGAGCAGTTCTTC. Protein sequence: CASSQIKTSGDQINEQFF.

The chain employs TRBV10-3 and TRBJ1-2; 7 bases map to TRBD1. Germline loops: CDR1 ENHRY, CDR2 SYGVKD. This CDR3 region has 13 residues. The V gene end was trimmed by 7 bases and the J gene end by 8 bases; junction bases not matched to a gene: 10. CDR3 in DNA: TGTGCCATCACCCCGACAGGGTCAGAAGGCTACACCTTC. Amino acids: CAITPTGSEGYTF.

By frequency in the sample, this clone is large. This CDR3 is CASSQAQGASNTEAFF. The CDR3 DNA reads as TGCGCCAGCAGCCAAGCACAGGGGGCCTCTAACACTGAAGCTTTCTTT. The chain recombines TRBV4-1 with TRBJ1-1; 9 bases fit TRBD1. The CDR3 sequence is 16 residues long. Per germline, CDR1 MGHRA and CDR2 YSYEKL. V lost 1 base and J lost 2; bases outside the gene matches: 5.

This clone has just a few counts. The V call is TRBV10-3, the J call TRBJ1-2; 7 nucleotides match TRBD1. V was clipped by 3 bases and J by 5 bases; unmatched bases: 0. In germline, CDR1 is ENHRY, CDR2 SYGVKD. The length of the CDR3 is 12 residues. This chain's CDR3 is CAISEQGYGYTF. Written as DNA, the CDR3 is TGTGCCATCAGTGAACAGGGGTATGGCTACACCTTC.

This clone was found once. CDR3 sequence: CASSAGGQGVLFYGYTF. CDR3 nucleotides: TGTGCCAGCAGTGCAGGGGGACAGGGGGTTCTCTTCTATGGCTACACCTTC. This chain uses TRBV25-1 with TRBJ1-2, with 11 bases fitting TRBD1. The length of the CDR3 is 17 residues. Germline V gene data show CDR1 as MGHDK and CDR2 as SYGVNS. The ends lost 4 bases at V and 4 bases at J; junction bases unmatched: 11.

In the case of this clone: The sample holds other DNA sequences that translate to the same CDR3. The chain combines TRBV5-1 with TRBJ1-2; 7 nucleotides line up with TRBD1. The CDR3 length is 14 residues. The V gene's germline CDR1 is SGHRS and CDR2 YFSETQ. V dropped 3 bases and J dropped 0; count of bases not matched to a gene: 2. The CDR3 reads CASSWDSSNYGYTF. Here the CDR3 DNA reads TGCGCCAGCAGCTGGGACAGCTCTAACTATGGCTACACCTTC.

The chain recombines TRBV2 with TRBJ1-2, with D perhaps TRBD1 (5 bases). V was clipped by 0 bases and J by 8 bases, with 13 bases between them. The CDR3 loop spans 14 amino acids. Germline V gene sequence: CDR1 SNHLY, CDR2 FYNNEI. CDR3 amino acids: CASSEARRGYGYTF. CDR3 nucleotides: TGTGCCAGCAGTGAAGCGCGTAGGGGCTACGGCTACACCTTC.

The chain combines TRBV5-1 with TRBJ2-5, with 9 nucleotides matching TRBD2. There are 14 residues in the CDR3. Per the germline V gene, CDR1 is SGHRS and CDR2 is YFSETQ. The J segment lost 5 bases and the V segment lost 1 base, leaving 3 bases of the junction unmatched. CDR3 DNA: TGCGCCAGCAGCTTGTGGCTAGCGGGGGAGACCCAGTACTTC. Translated, it gives CASSLWLAGETQYF.

The rearrangement uses TRBV6-4 and TRBJ2-2, with 8 bases aligning to TRBD2. Unmatched junction bases numbered 4, after V lost 3 bases and J lost 4 bases. This CDR3 has 15 amino acids. Germline values: CDR1 MRHNA, CDR2 SNTAGT. CDR3 amino acids: CASSEAGGGTGELFF. CDR3 sequence (DNA): TGTGCCAGCAGTGAGGCGGGAGGTGGCACCGGGGAGCTGTTTTTT.